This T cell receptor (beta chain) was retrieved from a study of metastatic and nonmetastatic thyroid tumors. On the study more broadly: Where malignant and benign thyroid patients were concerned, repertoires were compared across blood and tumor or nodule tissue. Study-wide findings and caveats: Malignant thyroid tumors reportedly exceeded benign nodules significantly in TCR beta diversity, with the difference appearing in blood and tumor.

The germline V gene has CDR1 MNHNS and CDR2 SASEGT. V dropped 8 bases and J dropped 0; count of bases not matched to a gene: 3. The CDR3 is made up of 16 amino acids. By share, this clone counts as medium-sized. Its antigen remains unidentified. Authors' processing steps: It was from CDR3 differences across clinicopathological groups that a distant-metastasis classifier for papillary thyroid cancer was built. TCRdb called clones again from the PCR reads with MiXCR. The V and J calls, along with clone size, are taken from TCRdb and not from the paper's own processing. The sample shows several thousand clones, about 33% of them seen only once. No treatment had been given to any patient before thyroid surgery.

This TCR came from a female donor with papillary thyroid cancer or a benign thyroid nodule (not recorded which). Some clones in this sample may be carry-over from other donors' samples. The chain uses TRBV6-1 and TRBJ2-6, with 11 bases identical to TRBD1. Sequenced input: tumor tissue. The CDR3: CASDGTGGSGANVLTF. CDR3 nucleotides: TGTGCCAGCGACGGGACAGGGGGCTCTGGGGCCAACGTCCTGACTTTC.